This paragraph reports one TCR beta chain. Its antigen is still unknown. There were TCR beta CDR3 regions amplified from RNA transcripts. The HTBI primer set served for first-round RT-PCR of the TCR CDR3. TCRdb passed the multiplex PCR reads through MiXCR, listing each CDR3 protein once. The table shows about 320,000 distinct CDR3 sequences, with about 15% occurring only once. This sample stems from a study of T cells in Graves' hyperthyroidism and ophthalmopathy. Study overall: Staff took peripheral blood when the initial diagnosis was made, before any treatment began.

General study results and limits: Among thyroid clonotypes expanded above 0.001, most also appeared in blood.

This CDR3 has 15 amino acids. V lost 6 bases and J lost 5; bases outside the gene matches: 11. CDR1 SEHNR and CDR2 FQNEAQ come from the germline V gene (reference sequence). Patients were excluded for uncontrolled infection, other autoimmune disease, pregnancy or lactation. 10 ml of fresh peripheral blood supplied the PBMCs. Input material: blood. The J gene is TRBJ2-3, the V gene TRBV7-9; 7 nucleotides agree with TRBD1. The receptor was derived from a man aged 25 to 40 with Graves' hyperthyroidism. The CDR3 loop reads CASSHGPPGGDTQYF. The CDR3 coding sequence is TGTGCCAGCAGTCACGGACCCCCAGGGGGAGATACGCAGTATTTT.